Sequencing of this TCR beta chain was carried out in a study of T cells in tuberculosis. The overall study: A South African cohort included IGRA-negative adolescents, latently infected IGRA-positive adolescents and adults with active tuberculosis. Study findings and constraints: Active tuberculosis TCR-alpha repertoires lay closer to GMM-specific TCRs than IGRA-negative controls, suggesting clonal expansion. Samples were chosen by availability of cryopreserved specimens.

The CDR3 has 16 amino acids. V shed 9 bases and J shed 1 base, with 21 bases lying between them. The germline V gene has CDR1 LNHDA and CDR2 SQIVND (reference sequence). In regard to this clone: Antigen: not known.

Repertoires were generated with immunoSEQ multiplex PCR, while TCRdb's copy carries only in-frame clones and drops some. Of about 29,000 clones in the sample, 85% to 95% were seen once. The gene calls are TRBV19 and TRBJ1-1; tentatively, D is TRBD1 (5 bases). The receptor's source is a donor aged 10 to 29 with latent tuberculosis or without tuberculosis infection. The sequenced sample was PBMCs. Written as DNA, the CDR3 is TGTGCCAGCTCCCGCCGGGGGGGTAAAAGGAACACTGAAGCTTTCTTT. It specifies CASSRRGGKRNTEAFF.